This is a list of T cell receptor beta chains from one sample in a study of cytomegalovirus exposure and HLA in healthy donors. Measured with immunoSEQ multiplex PCR; TCRdb has only the in-frame clones, and not every one. The table includes approximately 130,000 clones, around 77% detected once. Sequenced: PBMCs. The receptors stem from a man aged 45-65 years in good health and CMV-seronegative. The CDR3 runs from the conserved cysteine through the conserved F or W. The order of the fields is D gene, J gene, clone size, V gene, CDR3 DNA, CDR3 protein. A D gene is named only where the DNA matches it firmly. Rows give clone size only sometimes, using once, few, many, or a class for an expanded clone.

NA	TRBJ2-7	NA	TRBV9	TGTGCCAGCAGCGTAGCCAACGGGGTGGGCGAGCAGTACTTC	CASSVANGVGEQYF
TRBD2	TRBJ2-1	NA	TRBV5-5	TGTGCCAGCAGCTTGGGCCCAGCGGGAGGGTACAATGAGCAGTTCTTC	CASSLGPAGGYNEQFF
NA	TRBJ1-5	once	TRBV7-8	TGTGCCAGCAGCTTTCGGGGGGCATCGAGCAATCAGCCCCAGCATTTT	CASSFRGASSNQPQHF
NA	TRBJ2-5	NA	TRBV4-1	TGCGCCAGCAGCCCTGAAGAGAGTCGTTTGGAGACCCAGTACTTC	CASSPEESRLETQYF
TRBD2	TRBJ2-2	NA	TRBV19	TGTGCCAGTACTCCCGGGCTAGCGGGAGGCCGGACCGGGGAGCTGTTTTTT	CASTPGLAGGRTGELFF
TRBD1	TRBJ2-2	once	TRBV11-1	TGTGCCAGCAGCTTGTCCGCCGGGACAGTAACGAACACCGGGGAGCTGTTTTTT	CASSLSAGTVTNTGELFF
NA	TRBJ2-7	NA	TRBV2	TGTGCCAGCAGGGAGGCGGGACGCGAGCAGTACTTC	CASREAGREQYF
NA	TRBJ1-3	NA	TRBV18	TGTGCCAGCTCACCACCGTCCTCAGGGAACTCTGGAAACACCATATATTTT	CASSPPSSGNSGNTIYF
NA	TRBJ2-5	NA	TRBV27	TGTGCCAGCAGTCAAACGCTCCGGGAGACCCAGTACTTC	CASSQTLRETQYF
NA	TRBJ1-1	few	TRBV6-1	TGTGCCAGCAGTGAATCGGGACACTTGAACACTGAAGCTTTCTTT	CASSESGHLNTEAFF
TRBD1	TRBJ2-5	NA	TRBV9	TGTGCCAGCAGCCCCAGTTCCGGGACAGTACAAGAGACCCAGTACTTC	CASSPSSGTVQETQYF
TRBD1	TRBJ2-7	NA	TRBV28	TGTGCCAGCAGTGGGACAGGTCTAAAGTCCTACGAGCAGTACTTC	CASSGTGLKSYEQYF
NA	TRBJ1-4	NA	TRBV2	TGTGCCAGCAGTGTGGCGGGAGGAACTAATGAAAAACTGTTTTTT	CASSVAGGTNEKLFF
TRBD1	TRBJ1-3	NA	TRBV5-1	TGCGCCAGCAGCTTGGGAGGACAGGGGTCTGGAAACACCATATATTTT	CASSLGGQGSGNTIYF
TRBD2	TRBJ2-7	few	TRBV6-1	TGTGCCAGCAGTGAAAACCCGGGACTAGCGGGAGGGCCGAAAGAATTC	CASSENPGLAGGPKEF
NA	TRBJ1-5	NA	TRBV28	TGTGCCAGCAGTTCCCCGACAGGCCTCAATCAGCCCCAGCATTTT	CASSSPTGLNQPQHF
NA	TRBJ1-6	NA	TRBV27	TGTGCCAGCAGTTTGGAGGGAATACCCCCTAATTCACCCCTCCACTTT	CASSLEGIPPNSPLHF
TRBD2	TRBJ2-1	NA	TRBV7-9	TGTGCCAGCACCCAAGGGACTAGCGGGAGGGCCTACAATGAGCAGTTCTTC	CASTQGTSGRAYNEQFF
NA	TRBJ2-7	NA	TRBV25-1	TGTGCCAGCAGTGAATTCGGCGGGGCGTCCTACGAGCAGTACTTC	CASSEFGGASYEQYF
NA	TRBJ1-2	NA	TRBV29-1	TGCAGCGTTTGGCAGGGGACTGGCTACACCTTC	CSVWQGTGYTF
NA	TRBJ1-4	NA	TRBV4-3	TGCGCCAGCAGCCCACAAGTAAGGGGAATTGGTAATGAAAAACTGTTTTTT	CASSPQVRGIGNEKLFF
NA	TRBJ1-4	many	TRBV6-1	TGTGCCAGCAGCCCAAGGGGTGATGAAAAACTGTTTTTT	CASSPRGDEKLFF
NA	TRBJ2-7	few	TRBV5-4	TGTGCCAGCAGCTTGGACAGGGTTTACGAGCAGTACTTC	CASSLDRVYEQYF
NA	TRBJ2-2	NA	TRBV2	TGTGCCAGCCATGTTTTCGGCGGGGAGCTGTTTTTT	CASHVFGGELFF
TRBD2	TRBJ2-5	NA	TRBV7-2	TGTGCCAGCAGCTCTGATACCCCGGGACTAGGGCGGCAGACCCAGTACTTC	CASSSDTPGLGRQTQYF
TRBD1	TRBJ1-4	NA	TRBV6-6	TGTGCCAGCAGTTACCACGACAGGGCCAATGAAAAACTGTTTTTT	CASSYHDRANEKLFF
NA	TRBJ2-7	NA	TRBV19	TGTGCCAGTAGTATAGAAGGGGCGCCGCACGAGCAGTACTTC	CASSIEGAPHEQYF
TRBD1	TRBJ1-1	NA	TRBV7-3	TGTGCCAGCAGCTTAACGAGGACAGGGCCCCGGGACACTGAAGCTTTCTTT	CASSLTRTGPRDTEAFF
NA	TRBJ2-1	few	TRBV10-3	TGTGCCATCGGGGACTCCCCGTATGAGCAGTTCTTC	CAIGDSPYEQFF
NA	TRBJ2-2	NA	TRBV27	TGTGCCAGCAGTTTCCCCGGGGCCGGGGAGCTGTTTTTT	CASSFPGAGELFF
NA	TRBJ1-5	NA	TRBV10-2	TGCGCCAGCAGTGAGTCGCGGCTGAATCAGCCCCAGCATTTT	CASSESRLNQPQHF
TRBD2	TRBJ2-7	few	TRBV5-8	TGTGCCAGCAGTATCCCAGCGGGAGTCGAGCAGTACTTC	CASSIPAGVEQYF
NA	TRBJ1-5	NA	TRBV19	TGTGCCAGTAGTATGGATCCCGGACACAATAGCAATCAGCCCCAGCATTTT	CASSMDPGHNSNQPQHF
TRBD1	TRBJ1-4	NA	TRBV6-6	TGTGCCAGCATACCGGGACAGGAAAATGAAAAACTGTTTTTT	CASIPGQENEKLFF
NA	TRBJ1-5	NA	TRBV10-1	TGCGCCAGCAGTGAGACCCCCAGGGATAAAGGGTCGACCAATCAGCCCCAGCATTTT	CASSETPRDKGSTNQPQHF
TRBD1	TRBJ1-2	NA	TRBV7-2	TGTGCCAGCAGCCGAGAGACAGGGGGATTTACTGGCTACACCTTC	CASSRETGGFTGYTF
TRBD1	TRBJ2-2	once	TRBV19	TGTGCCAGTACCAGAGACAGGGGGCACAGCGGGAGATTAATAGGGGAGCTGTTTTTT	CASTRDRGHSGRLIGELFF
TRBD1	TRBJ1-5	NA	TRBV2	TGTGCCAGCAGCGGACAGGGCGGCAATCAGCCCCAGCATTTT	CASSGQGGNQPQHF
NA	TRBJ1-1	once	TRBV10-3	TGTGCCATCAGTCCCAGGACACCCAACACTGAAGCTTTCTTT	CAISPRTPNTEAFF
NA	TRBJ1-4	once	TRBV10-3	TGTGCCATCAGTGAGTCGCAGGGGCAGAATGAAAAACTGTTTTTT	CAISESQGQNEKLFF
TRBD1	TRBJ2-7	NA	TRBV5-4	TGTGCCAGCAGCGAGGGACAGACGAACTCCTACGAGCAGTACTTC	CASSEGQTNSYEQYF
NA	TRBJ1-2	NA	TRBV19	TGTGCCAGTACTCGAGGGTCGGGAACCGCCTATGGCTACACCTTC	CASTRGSGTAYGYTF
NA	TRBJ2-1	NA	TRBV11-3	TGTGCCAGCAGCTTAGATCGGGGGAATGAGCAGTTCTTC	CASSLDRGNEQFF
TRBD1	TRBJ1-2	NA	TRBV11-2	TGTGCCAGCAGCTTAGAGAACAGGGGCTATGGCTACACCTTC	CASSLENRGYGYTF
TRBD2	TRBJ2-3	NA	TRBV10-2	TGCGCCAGCATCTCGACTAGCGGGGCTAGTACGCAGTATTTT	CASISTSGASTQYF
TRBD1	TRBJ2-7	NA	TRBV10-3	TGTGCCATCAGTGCGGACAGGGGCTCTTACGAGCAGTACTTC	CAISADRGSYEQYF
NA	TRBJ1-2	NA	TRBV9	TGTGCCAGCAGCGCGGGGGAGAGAAAGGGCGGCTACACCTTC	CASSAGERKGGYTF
TRBD2	TRBJ2-7	once	TRBV10-2	TGCGCCAGCAGTGATGTTAGCGGGAGCTACGAGCAGTACTTC	CASSDVSGSYEQYF
TRBD2	TRBJ2-1	NA	TRBV9	TGTGCCAGCAGCGCCAGCGGGGGCTCCTACAATGAGCAGTTCTTC	CASSASGGSYNEQFF